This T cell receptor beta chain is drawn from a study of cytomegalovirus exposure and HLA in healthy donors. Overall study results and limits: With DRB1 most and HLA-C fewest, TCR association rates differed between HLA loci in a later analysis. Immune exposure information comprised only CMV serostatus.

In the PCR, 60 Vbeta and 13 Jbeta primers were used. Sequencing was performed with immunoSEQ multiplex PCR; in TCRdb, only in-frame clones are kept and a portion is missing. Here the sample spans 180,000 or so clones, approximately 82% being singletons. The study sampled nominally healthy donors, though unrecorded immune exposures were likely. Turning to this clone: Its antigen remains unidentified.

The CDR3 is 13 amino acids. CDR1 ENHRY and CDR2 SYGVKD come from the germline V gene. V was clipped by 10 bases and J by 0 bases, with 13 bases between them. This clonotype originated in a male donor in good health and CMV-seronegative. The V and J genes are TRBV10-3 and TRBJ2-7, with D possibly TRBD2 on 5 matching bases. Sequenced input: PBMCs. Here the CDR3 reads CATHSGSSYEQYF. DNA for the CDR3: TGTGCCACCCATTCGGGGTCCTCCTACGAGCAGTACTTC.